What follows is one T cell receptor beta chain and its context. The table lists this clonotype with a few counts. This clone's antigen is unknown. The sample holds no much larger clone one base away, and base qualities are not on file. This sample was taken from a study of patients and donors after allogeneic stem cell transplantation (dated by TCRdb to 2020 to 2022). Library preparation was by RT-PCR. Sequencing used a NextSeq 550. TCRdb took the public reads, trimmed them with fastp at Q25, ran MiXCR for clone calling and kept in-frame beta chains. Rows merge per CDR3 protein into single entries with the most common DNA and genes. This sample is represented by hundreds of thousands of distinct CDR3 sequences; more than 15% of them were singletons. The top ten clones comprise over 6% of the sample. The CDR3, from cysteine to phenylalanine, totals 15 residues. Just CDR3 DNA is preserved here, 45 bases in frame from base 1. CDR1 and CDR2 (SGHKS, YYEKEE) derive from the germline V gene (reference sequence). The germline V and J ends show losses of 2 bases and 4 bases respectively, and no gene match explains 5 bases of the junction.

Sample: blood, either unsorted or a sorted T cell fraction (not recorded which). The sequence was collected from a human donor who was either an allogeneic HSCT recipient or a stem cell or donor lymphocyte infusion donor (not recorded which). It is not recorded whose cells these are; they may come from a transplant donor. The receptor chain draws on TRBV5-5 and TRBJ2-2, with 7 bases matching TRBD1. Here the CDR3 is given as CASSFLGQTTGELFF. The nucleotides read TGTGCCAGCAGCTTCCTGGGACAGACCACCGGGGAGCTGTTTTTT.